This is a list of T cell receptor beta chains from one sample in a study of shared clonotypes between healthy human individuals. TCRdb's table, derived via immunoSEQ multiplex PCR, lists solely in-frame clones and lacks some. The sample yields hundreds of thousands of clones, 70% to 80% seen once. The sample taken for sequencing was PBMCs. Receptor source: a woman aged 40 to 50 in good health. Some clones in this sample may be carry-over from other donors' samples. Both conserved end residues are part of each CDR3. The D gene is left open where the match is weak. A clone size is listed for some rows: how often the clone was seen (once, few, many), or a class if it is expanded.

NA	TRBV18	TRBJ2-5	NA	CASSPGQGQGGYQETQYF	TGTGCCAGCTCACCCGGCCAGGGACAAGGGGGGTACCAAGAGACCCAGTACTTC
TRBD2	TRBV5-1	TRBJ2-7	NA	CASSLASVAGPYEQYF	TGCGCCAGCAGCTTGGCCTCGGTAGCGGGACCCTACGAGCAGTACTTC
TRBD1	TRBV28	TRBJ1-5	NA	CASSLRTGPVRQPQHF	TGTGCCAGCAGTTTACGGACAGGTCCCGTCCGTCAGCCCCAGCATTTT
NA	TRBV4-3	TRBJ2-2	NA	CASSQRTGTGITGELFF	TGCGCCAGCAGCCAACGCACCGGGACGGGGATCACCGGGGAGCTGTTTTTT
TRBD2	TRBV7-2	TRBJ2-7	NA	CASSLSGSSGYEQYF	TGTGCCAGCAGCTTAAGCGGGAGTAGCGGCTACGAGCAGTACTTC
TRBD2	TRBV29-1	TRBJ2-3	NA	CSVEGGQREGLVTDTQYF	TGCAGCGTTGAAGGGGGCCAGCGGGAGGGCCTGGTCACAGATACGCAGTATTTT
TRBD2	TRBV5-6	TRBJ2-2	NA	CASRRTSGNTGELFF	TGTGCCAGCAGAAGGACTAGCGGGAACACCGGGGAGCTGTTTTTT
TRBD2	TRBV9	TRBJ2-2	NA	CASSRSTSGAYTGELFF	TGTGCCAGCAGCCGTTCCACTAGCGGGGCCTACACCGGGGAGCTGTTTTTT
NA	TRBV6-5	TRBJ1-4	NA	CASSSSRTEEKLFF	TGTGCCAGCAGTTCTTCCCGGACTGAGGAAAAACTGTTTTTT
TRBD1	TRBV28	TRBJ1-5	NA	CASRGQADQPQHF	TGTGCCAGCAGGGGACAGGCGGATCAGCCCCAGCATTTT
NA	TRBV20-1	TRBJ2-1	NA	CSARPYGEQFF	TGCAGTGCTAGACCGTATGGTGAGCAGTTCTTC
TRBD2	TRBV27	TRBJ2-7	NA	CASSSSGFYEQYF	TGTGCCAGCAGTTCTAGCGGGTTCTACGAGCAGTACTTC
NA	TRBV6-5	TRBJ2-7	NA	CASSYWRGRSAYEQYF	TGTGCCAGCAGTTACTGGCGCGGGCGGAGCGCCTACGAGCAGTACTTC
TRBD2	TRBV28	TRBJ2-1	NA	CASTFSGLAGGSIYNEQFF	TGTGCCAGCACCTTTAGCGGGCTAGCGGGAGGGTCGATCTACAATGAGCAGTTCTTC
TRBD1	TRBV18	TRBJ1-1	few	CASSPRQGGLNTEAFF	TGTGCCAGCTCACCCCGGCAGGGGGGCTTGAACACTGAAGCTTTCTTT
NA	TRBV27	TRBJ2-5	NA	CASSLGPPGETQYF	TGTGCCAGCAGTTTAGGACCCCCGGGGGAGACCCAGTACTTC
TRBD2	TRBV7-3	TRBJ2-1	NA	CASSLTGGRIFNEQFF	TGTGCCAGCAGCTTAACGGGCGGGAGGATCTTCAATGAGCAGTTCTTC
TRBD1	TRBV5-1	TRBJ1-1	NA	CASSPRGTGVSTEAFF	TGCGCCAGCAGCCCGAGGGGGACAGGGGTGAGCACTGAAGCTTTCTTT
TRBD2	TRBV5-4	TRBJ2-5	NA	CASSEGLAGGPETQYF	TGTGCCAGCAGCGAGGGACTAGCGGGAGGGCCTGAGACCCAGTACTTC
NA	TRBV6-1	TRBJ1-5	NA	CASSEGTKEQPQHF	TGTGCCAGCAGTGAAGGGACAAAAGAACAGCCCCAGCATTTT
NA	TRBV28	TRBJ1-3	NA	CASLHQGSNTIYF	TGTGCCAGCCTCCACCAGGGCTCCAACACCATATATTTT
NA	TRBV4-3	TRBJ2-7	few	CASSQLEGDEQYF	TGCGCCAGCAGCCAACTGGAGGGCGACGAGCAGTACTTC
NA	TRBV11-2	TRBJ2-7	once	CASSLGVSLYEQYF	TGTGCCAGCAGCTTAGGAGTCAGCCTATACGAGCAGTACTTC
TRBD1	TRBV28	TRBJ2-7	once	CATRDSNSYEQYF	TGTGCCACCAGGGACAGTAACTCCTACGAGCAGTACTTC
TRBD1	TRBV28	TRBJ1-4	NA	CASRADREGEKLFF	TGTGCCAGCAGAGCCGACAGGGAGGGTGAAAAACTGTTTTTT
NA	TRBV7-7	TRBJ2-2	NA	CASRTTPNTGELFF	TGTGCTAGCAGGACGACCCCTAACACCGGGGAGCTGTTTTTT
TRBD2	TRBV19	TRBJ2-1	few	CASSPAVLAGGYNEQFF	TGTGCCAGTAGTCCCGCCGTGCTAGCGGGAGGGTACAATGAGCAGTTCTTC